The entry below gives a single T cell receptor (beta chain) sequence along with its context. Its specific antigen is unknown. No clone much larger than this one lies a single base away; base qualities are absent. The library came from the immunoSEQ multiplex PCR assay. The immuneACCESS repertoire file appears here via TCRdb, limited to in-frame rearrangements. These files lack a portion of the clones; in checked studies, under half of the deficit traces to unresolved V genes, and the cause of the others is not known. This sample has about 97,000 clones in its table, and under 85% of those were observed once. The ten most abundant clones make up around 2.7% of the sample. The study evaluated CTLA-4 blockade (ipilimumab) given together with focal radiation therapy in patients who had chemo-refractory metastatic non-small-cell lung cancer. This entry is derived from a study of radiotherapy plus CTLA-4 blockade in lung cancer (dated by TCRdb to 2016 to 2018). Background on the whole study: Objective responses were observed in around 20% of enrolled patients, and disease control was achieved in 25% to 40%.

Study-level results and caveats: After treatment with radiotherapy and ipilimumab, TCR clones that originated in tumors expanded in peripheral blood. Early dynamic changes in blood T cell clones, together with increased serum interferon-beta after radiation, were reported as the strongest predictors of response.

The receptor was isolated from a human donor with non-small cell lung cancer who had a partial response to radiotherapy plus ipilimumab. Some clones in this sample may be carry-over from other donors' samples. The input for sequencing was peripheral blood, taken from a patient treated with radiotherapy plus ipilimumab.

This receptor carries the CDR3 CAWSRGGGTEAFF. The DNA is TGTGCCTGGAGTAGGGGGGGAGGTACTGAAGCTTTCTTT. The receptor chain draws on TRBV30 and TRBJ1-1; D gene: possibly TRBD1, on 6 matching bases. The V end loses 2 bases and the J end loses 5 bases, and a stretch of 12 bases separates them. The CDR3 runs 13 amino acids, cysteine and phenylalanine included. The retained sequence is limited to the CDR3, 39 bases, with the frame set at the first base. Based on the germline V gene (reference sequence), the CDR1 and CDR2 sequences are GTSNPN and SVGIG. Extended through the reference TRBV30 and TRBJ1-1 proteins, this CDR3 yields the full variable domain: SQTIHQWPATLVQPVGSPLSLECTVEGTSNPNLYWYRQAAGRGLQLLFYSVGIGQISSEVPQNLSASRPQDRQFILSSKKLLLSDSGFYLCAWSRGGGTEAFFGQGTRLTVV.